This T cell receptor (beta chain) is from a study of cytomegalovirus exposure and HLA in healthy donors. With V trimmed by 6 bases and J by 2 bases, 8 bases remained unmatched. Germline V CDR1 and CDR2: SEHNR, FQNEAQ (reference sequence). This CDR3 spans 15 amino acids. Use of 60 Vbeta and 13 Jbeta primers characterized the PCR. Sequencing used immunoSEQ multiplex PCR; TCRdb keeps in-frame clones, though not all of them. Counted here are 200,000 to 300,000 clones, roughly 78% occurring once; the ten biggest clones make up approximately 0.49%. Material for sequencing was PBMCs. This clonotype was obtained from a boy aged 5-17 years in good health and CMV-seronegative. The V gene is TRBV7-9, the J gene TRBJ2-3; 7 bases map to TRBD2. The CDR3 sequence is CASSRGGGYTDTQYF. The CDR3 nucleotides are TGTGCCAGCAGTCGCGGGGGAGGCTACACAGATACGCAGTATTTT. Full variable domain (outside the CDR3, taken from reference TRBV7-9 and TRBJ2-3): DTGVSQNPRHKITKRGQNVTFRCDPISEHNRLYWYRQTLGQGPEFLTYFQNEAQLEKSRLLSDRFSAERPKGSFSTLEIQRTEQGDSAMYLCASSRGGGYTDTQYFGPGTRLTVL.